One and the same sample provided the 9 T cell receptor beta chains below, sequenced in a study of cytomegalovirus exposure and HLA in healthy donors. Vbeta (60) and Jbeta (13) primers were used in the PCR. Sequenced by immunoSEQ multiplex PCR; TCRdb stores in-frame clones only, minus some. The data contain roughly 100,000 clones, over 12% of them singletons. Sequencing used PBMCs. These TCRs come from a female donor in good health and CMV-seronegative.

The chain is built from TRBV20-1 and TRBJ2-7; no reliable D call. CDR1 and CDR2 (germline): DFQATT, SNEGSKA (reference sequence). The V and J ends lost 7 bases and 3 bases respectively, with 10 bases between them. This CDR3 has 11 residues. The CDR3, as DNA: TGCAGTGGCCCCCCCAGCTACGAGCAGTACTTC. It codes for CSGPPSYEQYF.

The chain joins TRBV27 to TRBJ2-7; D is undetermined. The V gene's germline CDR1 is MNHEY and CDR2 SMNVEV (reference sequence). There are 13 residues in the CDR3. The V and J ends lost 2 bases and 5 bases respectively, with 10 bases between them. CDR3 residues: CASSLLVGHEQYF. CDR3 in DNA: TGTGCCAGCAGTTTACTTGTGGGCCACGAGCAGTACTTC.

CDR3 sequence: CASSMTRATNEKLFF. In DNA, the CDR3 is TGTGCCAGTAGTATGACTCGTGCAACTAATGAAAAACTGTTTTTT. The chain is built from TRBV19 and TRBJ1-4, with D unresolved. Trimming removed 3 bases from V and 0 bases from J, with 8 bases in between. The CDR3 sequence is 15 residues long. Germline V CDR1 and CDR2: LNHDA, SQIVND (reference sequence).

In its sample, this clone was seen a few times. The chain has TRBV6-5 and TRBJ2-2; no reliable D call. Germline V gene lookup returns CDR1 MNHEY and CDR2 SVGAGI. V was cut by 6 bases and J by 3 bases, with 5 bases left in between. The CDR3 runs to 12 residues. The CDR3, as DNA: TGTGCCAGCAGCCCCTACACCGGGGAGCTGTTTTTT. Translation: CASSPYTGELFF.

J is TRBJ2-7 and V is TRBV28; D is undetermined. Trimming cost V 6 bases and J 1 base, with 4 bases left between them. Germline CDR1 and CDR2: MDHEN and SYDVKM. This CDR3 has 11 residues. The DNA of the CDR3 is TGTGCCAGCAGCCAATCCTACGAGCAGTACTTC. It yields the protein CASSQSYEQYF.

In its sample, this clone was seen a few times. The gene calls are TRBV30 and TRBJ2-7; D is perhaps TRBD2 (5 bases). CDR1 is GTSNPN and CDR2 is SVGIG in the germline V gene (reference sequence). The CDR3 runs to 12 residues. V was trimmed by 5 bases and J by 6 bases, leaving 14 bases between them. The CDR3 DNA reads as TGTGCCTGGGGATGGGAGAGAAGCGAGCAGTACTTC. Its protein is CAWGWERSEQYF.

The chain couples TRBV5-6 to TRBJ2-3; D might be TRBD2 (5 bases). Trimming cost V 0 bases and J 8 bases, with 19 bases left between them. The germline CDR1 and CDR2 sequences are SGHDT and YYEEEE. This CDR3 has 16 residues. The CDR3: CASSLDGVNNVGTQYF. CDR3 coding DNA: TGTGCCAGCAGCTTGGACGGGGTGAACAATGTCGGTACGCAGTATTTT.

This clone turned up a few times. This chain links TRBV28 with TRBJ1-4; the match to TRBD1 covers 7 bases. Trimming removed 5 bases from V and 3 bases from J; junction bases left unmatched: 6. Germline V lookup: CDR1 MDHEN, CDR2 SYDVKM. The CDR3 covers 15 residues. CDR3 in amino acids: CASSPGGPPNEKLFF. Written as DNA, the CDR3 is TGTGCCAGCAGTCCAGGGGGGCCGCCTAATGAAAAACTGTTTTTT.

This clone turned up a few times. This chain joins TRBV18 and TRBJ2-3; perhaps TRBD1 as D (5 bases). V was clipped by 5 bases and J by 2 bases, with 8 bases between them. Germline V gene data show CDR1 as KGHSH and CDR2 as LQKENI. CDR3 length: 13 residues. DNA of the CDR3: TGTGCCAGCTCAACAGGCCCCACAGATACGCAGTATTTT. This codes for CASSTGPTDTQYF.